This T cell receptor beta chain comes out of a study of tumor-infiltrating lymphocytes in primary liver carcinoma. V lost 10 bases and J 7 bases, leaving 22 bases between the germline ends. This CDR3 is built from 15 residues. Germline-derived CDR1 and CDR2 are MNHNS and SASEGT. For blood RNA, unsorted whole blood served as the source, and germline DNA was extracted too. The input was 450 to 550 ng total RNA; TCR beta cDNA was made from it with a constant-region primer. The TCR beta library was amplified through three nested multiplex PCR rounds in a modified ARM-PCR procedure. Amplification in the first two PCR rounds was performed using TRBV1-TRBV30 forward primers and a C-beta reverse primer for 10 cycles each. TCRdb itself ran the multiplex PCR reads through MiXCR, one entry per CDR3 protein. The data hold a few hundred thousand distinct CDR3 sequences, with more than 55% observed a single time.

The chain couples TRBV6-1 to TRBJ2-2, with D possibly being TRBD1 (6 bases). This receptor was obtained from a woman in her 30s with primary liver carcinoma and hepatitis B virus infection. Sequencing input: peripheral blood. In nucleotides, the CDR3 is TGTGCCAACACCGTTATACAGGGAACCGGCGGGGAGCTGTTTTTT. The encoded protein is CANTVIQGTGGELFF.